Following are 25 T cell receptor beta chains from one sample sequenced in a study of early T cells in non-severe SARS-CoV-2 infection. MiXCR, applied by TCRdb to the 5' RACE reads, yields one record per CDR3 protein. This sample has about 48,000 distinct CDR3 sequences, with roughly 9.8% found just once. The material sequenced was whole blood. The receptors come from an adult who was a healthcare worker with PCR-confirmed SARS-CoV-2 infection or an uninfected control (not recorded which).

The V and J genes are TRBV24-1 and TRBJ2-1; D is possibly TRBD1 (6 bases). Trimming stripped 4 bases from V and 5 bases from J, with 11 bases between. This CDR3 region has 14 residues. Germline CDR1 and CDR2: KGHDR and SFDVKD. In nucleotides, the CDR3 is TGTGCCACCAGTGACCCTACAGGGAACAATGAGCAGTTCTTC. It encodes CATSDPTGNNEQFF.

This clonotype has a count of ten or more. V usage is TRBV5-4 and J usage is TRBJ1-5, with D possibly being TRBD1 (6 bases). The V end lost 4 bases, the J end lost 6 bases, and 11 bases lay between the germline ends. CDR1 and CDR2 (germline): SGHNT, YYREEE (reference sequence). The CDR3 spans 13 residues. The CDR3 spells CASSPGAGQPQHF. The CDR3 bases are TGTGCCAGCAGCCCAGGGGCGGGTCAGCCCCAGCATTTT.

This chain links TRBV12-3 or TRBV12-4 with TRBJ2-7; D is unclear. V lost 5 bases and J lost 1, with 6 bases in between. CDR3 length: 12 amino acids. The CDR3 coding sequence is TGTGCCAGCAGTAAGCAATCCTACGAGCAGTACTTC. This translates into CASSKQSYEQYF.

This clonotype has just a few counts. The chain has TRBV12-3 or TRBV12-4 and TRBJ1-2; tentative D call: TRBD1 (5 bases). V lost 1 base and J 5 bases, leaving 11 bases between the germline ends. This CDR3 has 14 residues. The chain's CDR3 is CASSLGGARYGYTF. The CDR3 bases are TGTGCCAGCAGTTTAGGAGGGGCGAGGTATGGCTACACCTTC.

There are many counts of this clonotype. V usage is TRBV18 and J usage is TRBJ2-7; D may correspond to TRBD1 or TRBD2 (5 bases each). Germline-derived CDR1 and CDR2 are KGHSH and LQKENI. Trimming cost V 3 bases and J 2 bases, with 17 bases left between them. The CDR3 sequence is 16 residues long. The CDR3 loop is CASSPYGTGATYEQYF. DNA of the CDR3: TGTGCCAGCTCACCGTATGGGACGGGCGCCACCTACGAGCAGTACTTC. Looking up the rest from reference TRBV18 and TRBJ2-7 gives the full variable domain: NAGVMQNPRHLVRRRGQEARLRCSPMKGHSHVYWYRQLPEEGLKFMVYLQKENIIDESGMPKERFSAEFPKEGPSILRIQQVVRGDSAAYFCASSPYGTGATYEQYFGPGTRLTVT.

This clonotype was detected many times. The rearrangement joins TRBV5-1 to TRBJ2-1, with D hard to call. Germline-derived CDR1 and CDR2 are SGHRS and YFSETQ. V was cut by 2 bases and J by 1 base, with 13 bases left in between. This CDR3 comprises 16 residues. The CDR3 sequence: CASSFSSSSSYNEQFF. In DNA, the CDR3 is TGCGCCAGCAGCTTCAGTAGCTCCTCGTCCTACAATGAGCAGTTCTTC. Full variable domain (missing parts from reference TRBV5-1 and TRBJ2-1): KAGVTQTPRYLIKTRGQQVTLSCSPISGHRSVSWYQQTPGQGLQFLFEYFSETQRNKGNFPGRFSGRQFSNSRSEMNVSTLELGDSALYLCASSFSSSSSYNEQFFGPGTRLTVL.

This clonotype came up many times. The chain couples TRBV29-1 to TRBJ2-5; D gene uncertain. Germline CDR1 and CDR2: SQVTM and ANQGSEA. Trimming removed 5 bases at V and 1 base at J, with 11 bases between. The CDR3 covers 13 residues. DNA for the CDR3: TGCAGCGTTAAACTCGGCTCCCAAGAGACCCAGTACTTC. As protein: CSVKLGSQETQYF.

Ten or more counts support this clonotype. The rearrangement links TRBV3-1 to TRBJ1-5; possible D gene TRBD1, 5 bases. CDR1 and CDR2 (germline): LGHDT, YNNKEL (reference sequence). V was shortened by 0 bases and J by 7 bases, with 7 bases between the two germline ends. The CDR3 loop spans 13 amino acids. Written as DNA, the CDR3 is TGTGCCAGCAGCCAAGAGGGGGAACAGCCCCAGCATTTT. Protein: CASSQEGEQPQHF.

This clonotype was seen ten or more times. The chain recombines TRBV6-1 with TRBJ2-5, with D tentatively TRBD1 or TRBD2 (6 bases each). The ends were cut back, 7 bases at V and 5 bases at J, with 20 bases in the middle. This CDR3 is built from 15 residues. Germline lookup yields CDR1 MNHNS and CDR2 SASEGT. CDR3 protein: CASMAAYREEETQYF. The DNA of the CDR3 is TGTGCCAGCATGGCAGCGTACAGGGAGGAGGAGACCCAGTACTTC.

This clonotype was found a few times. V and J are TRBV5-5 and TRBJ1-6, with D uncertain. Germline V gene data show CDR1 as SGHKS and CDR2 as YYEKEE (reference sequence). The CDR3 is 16 amino acids. Trimming stripped 1 base from V and 6 bases from J, with 14 bases between. The CDR3 DNA reads as TGTGCCAGCAGCTTGTCGGGATTTACACTTAATTCACCCCTCCACTTT. This sequence encodes CASSLSGFTLNSPLHF.

The sample holds many counts of this clonotype. V is TRBV27 and J is TRBJ2-7; a weak D match, TRBD1 (6 bases). The CDR3 totals 17 residues. Germline V gives CDR1 MNHEY, CDR2 SMNVEV (reference sequence). Trimming took 5 bases from V and 0 from J, leaving 20 bases between them. The CDR3 loop reads CASSTTLRQASSYEQYF. The CDR3 DNA is TGTGCCAGCAGTACAACCCTTAGACAGGCTAGCTCCTACGAGCAGTACTTC.

The chain recombines TRBV5-4 with TRBJ1-6; 12 bases agree with TRBD1. The CDR3 is 14 amino acids. Looked up from germline, CDR1 is SGHNT and CDR2 is YYREEE (reference sequence). V gave up 3 bases and J gave up 10 bases; unmatched junction bases: 2. The CDR3 is CASSWDRGQSPLHF. In DNA form, the CDR3 reads TGTGCCAGCAGCTGGGACAGGGGGCAGTCACCCCTCCACTTT.

This rearrangement joins TRBV12-3 or TRBV12-4 to TRBJ2-7; 12 nucleotides agree with TRBD1. The ends lost 6 bases at V and 7 bases at J; junction bases unmatched: 7. This CDR3 is built from 14 residues. The CDR3 region is CASRVGTGGYEQYF. CDR3 sequence (DNA): TGTGCCAGCAGGGTTGGGACAGGGGGCTATGAGCAGTACTTC.

At least ten counts were recorded for this clonotype. A junction end diverges from the germline sequence, so it may reflect a read error. The chain is built from TRBV5-4 and TRBJ1-4; D is possibly TRBD1 (5 bases). Germline CDR1 and CDR2: SGHNT and YYREEE (reference sequence). There are 13 residues in the CDR3. This chain's CDR3 is CASSLGESEKLFF. The CDR3 DNA is TGTGCCAGCAGCTTAGGGGAGAGTGAAAAACTTTTTTTT.

The chain is built from TRBV29-1 and TRBJ2-2, with TRBD2 identical over 7 bases. Germline trimming cut 4 bases from V and 5 bases from J; bases unmatched to any gene: 7. The CDR3 totals 14 residues. Germline V lookup: CDR1 SQVTM, CDR2 ANQGSEA. CDR3 coding DNA: TGCAGCGTTGGACTTGCGGGAGAGACCGGGGAGCTGTTTTTT. It specifies CSVGLAGETGELFF.

This clonotype has at least ten counts. The chain is built from TRBV2 and TRBJ1-6; D not certain. Trimming cost V 6 bases and J 0 bases, with 15 bases left between them. This CDR3 has 17 amino acids. Germline CDR1 is SNHLY and CDR2 is FYNNEI. The CDR3 sequence is CASRPTRGSSYNSPLHF. CDR3 DNA: TGTGCCAGCAGACCCACGCGGGGTTCCTCCTATAATTCACCCCTCCACTTT.

This clonotype was seen at least ten times. The CDR3 is CSVAGSTGGNTEAFF. The CDR3 region has the DNA TGCAGCGTCGCCGGGTCAACAGGAGGTAACACTGAAGCTTTCTTT. The V gene is TRBV29-1, the J gene TRBJ1-1; possibly TRBD1 for D (5 bases). The ends were cut back, 6 bases at V and 2 bases at J, with 19 bases in the middle. Looked up from germline, CDR1 is SQVTM and CDR2 is ANQGSEA. The CDR3 extends over 15 amino acids.

This clonotype was detected many times. The J gene is TRBJ2-7, the V gene TRBV7-4, with TRBD2 matching over 7 bases. From germline, CDR1 is SGHVT and CDR2 SQSDAQ. The CDR3 extends over 17 amino acids. V trimming: 0 bases; J trimming: 5 bases; junction bases outside the gene matches: 13. The CDR3 sequence is CASSLAPNWAGEDEQYF. The CDR3 nucleotides read TGTGCCAGCAGCTTAGCTCCTAATTGGGCGGGAGAGGACGAGCAGTACTTC.

This clonotype was picked up many times. This rearrangement joins TRBV12-3 or TRBV12-4 to TRBJ1-1; D remains unclear. The CDR3 extends over 12 amino acids. The germline V and J ends were trimmed by 8 bases and 1 base, with 8 bases remaining between them. The CDR3 loop reads CASGTGNTEAFF. In nucleotides, the CDR3 is TGTGCCAGCGGCACCGGGAACACTGAAGCTTTCTTT.

The chain recombines TRBV7-9 with TRBJ2-1, with 11 positions matching TRBD2. Per the germline V gene, CDR1 is SEHNR and CDR2 is FQNEAQ (reference sequence). This CDR3 is built from 14 residues. Trimming took 7 bases from V and 6 from J; bases not matched to a gene: 5. The CDR3 protein is CASTLAGGSNEQFF. The DNA of the CDR3 is TGTGCCAGCACCCTAGCGGGAGGATCCAATGAGCAGTTCTTC.

This clonotype was observed at least ten times. CDR3: CASSREGQGGTEAFF. The DNA of the CDR3 is TGCGCCAGCAGCCGAGAGGGACAGGGCGGCACTGAAGCTTTCTTT. V is TRBV4-1 and J is TRBJ1-1, with 9 bases that match TRBD1. The CDR3 consists of 15 residues. CDR1 MGHRA and CDR2 YSYEKL come from the germline V gene. V lost 4 bases, J lost 4 bases, and 7 bases stayed unmatched.

The rearrangement links TRBV7-6 to TRBJ2-7, with D tentatively TRBD2 (6 bases). Trimming took off 3 bases at V and 6 bases at J, with 12 bases between the two ends. The CDR3 is made up of 13 amino acids. The germline CDR1 and CDR2 sequences are SGHVS and FNYEAQ. DNA of the CDR3: TGTGCCAGCAGCTTCCGGGGGACTTCCGAGCAGTACTTC. Residues: CASSFRGTSEQYF.

The chain links TRBV11-3 to TRBJ2-1; D gene unclear. The germline V gene encodes CDR1 SGHNT and CDR2 YENEEA. This CDR3 comprises 13 residues. Trimming pared 0 bases from V and 4 bases from J, leaving 4 bases between. CDR3 bases: TGTGCCAGCAGCTTAGATGCGTACAATGAGCAGTTCTTC. This sequence encodes CASSLDAYNEQFF.

This clonotype was picked up one time. The rearrangement links TRBV6-2 or TRBV6-3 to TRBJ1-2; the D gene is possibly TRBD1 (5 bases). CDR1 and CDR2 from the germline V gene are MNHEY and SVGEGT. V was clipped by 4 bases and J by 4 bases, with 7 bases between them. CDR3 length: 12 amino acids. The DNA for the CDR3 is TGTGCCAGCAGTTCCGGGGGCTATGGCTACACCTTC. It translates to CASSSGGYGYTF.

V and J are TRBV29-1 and TRBJ1-1, with D possibly being TRBD1 (6 bases). The CDR3 length is 17 residues. Trimming removed 4 bases at V and 2 bases at J, with 23 bases between. CDR1 SQVTM and CDR2 ANQGSEA come from the germline V gene. The CDR3 nucleotides read TGCAGCGTTGGAGTGTTGCAGGGGAACTTCAGAAACACTGAAGCTTTCTTT. Translation: CSVGVLQGNFRNTEAFF.